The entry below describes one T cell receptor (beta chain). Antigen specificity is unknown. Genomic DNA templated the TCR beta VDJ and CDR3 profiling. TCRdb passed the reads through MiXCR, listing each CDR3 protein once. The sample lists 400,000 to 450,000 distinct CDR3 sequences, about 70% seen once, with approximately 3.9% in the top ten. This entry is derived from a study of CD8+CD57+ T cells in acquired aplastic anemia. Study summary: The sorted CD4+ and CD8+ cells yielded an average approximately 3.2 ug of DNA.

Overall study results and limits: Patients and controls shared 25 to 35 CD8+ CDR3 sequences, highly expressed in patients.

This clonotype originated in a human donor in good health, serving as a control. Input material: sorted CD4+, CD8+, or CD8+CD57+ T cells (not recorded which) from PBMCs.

The CDR3 nucleotides are TGCAGTGCTAGAGAGGACACTGAAGCTACCATATATTTT. The encoded protein is CSAREDTEATIYF. The gene calls are TRBV20-1 and TRBJ1-3; possible D gene TRBD1, 5 bases. Trimming stripped 0 bases from V and 10 bases from J, with 13 bases between. Germline CDR1 is DFQATT and CDR2 is SNEGSKA (reference sequence). There are 13 residues in the CDR3.